Listed here are 3 T cell receptor beta chains from one sample, sequenced in a study of blood T cell repertoires in COVID-19. Data came from immunoSEQ multiplex PCR; TCRdb stores just in-frame clones and leaves some out. This table has approximately 250,000 clones, about 80% appearing once. Sequencing used PBMCs or T cells enriched from blood (not recorded which). The receptors originated from a man in his forties who had recovered from COVID-19.

V usage is TRBV24-1 and J usage is TRBJ2-1; the match to TRBD1 covers 9 bases. Trimming removed 5 bases from V and 15 bases from J; junction bases left unmatched: 7. In germline, CDR1 is KGHDR, CDR2 SFDVKD. This CDR3 spans 12 amino acids. This chain's CDR3 is CATSARDRAVFF. The CDR3 nucleotides read TGTGCCACCAGTGCCCGGGACAGGGCCGTGTTCTTC.

The rearrangement uses TRBV19 and TRBJ1-1; 10 nucleotides match TRBD1. This CDR3 comprises 14 residues. The J segment lost 0 bases and the V segment lost 8 bases, leaving 3 bases of the junction unmatched. Germline V gene sequence: CDR1 LNHDA, CDR2 SQIVND (reference sequence). CDR3 coding DNA: TGTGCCAGTCAGACAGGGGGCTTGAACACTGAAGCTTTCTTT. Protein: CASQTGGLNTEAFF.

This chain links TRBV24-1 with TRBJ2-1; D gene ambiguous. The CDR3 is made up of 13 amino acids. The V end lost 3 bases, the J end lost 6 bases, and 8 bases lay between the germline ends. The V gene's germline CDR1 is KGHDR and CDR2 SFDVKD. CDR3 in DNA: TGTGCCACCAGTGATCCTGGCTTCAATGAGCAGTTCTTC. Translated: CATSDPGFNEQFF.